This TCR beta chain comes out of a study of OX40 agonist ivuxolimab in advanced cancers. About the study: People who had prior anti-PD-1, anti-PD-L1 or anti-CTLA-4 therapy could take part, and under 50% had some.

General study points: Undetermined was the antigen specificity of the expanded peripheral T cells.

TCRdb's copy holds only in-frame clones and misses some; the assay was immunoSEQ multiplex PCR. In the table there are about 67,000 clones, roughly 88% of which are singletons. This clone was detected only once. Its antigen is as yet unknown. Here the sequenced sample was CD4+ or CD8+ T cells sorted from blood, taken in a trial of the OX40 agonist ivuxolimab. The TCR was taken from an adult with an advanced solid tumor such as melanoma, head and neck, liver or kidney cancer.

Here the CDR3 reads CASWRDRVSTEAFF. DNA for the CDR3: TGTGCCAGCTGGCGGGACAGAGTTTCCACTGAAGCTTTCTTT. The genes are TRBV6-5 and TRBJ1-1; TRBD1 matches 7 bases. The CDR3 is 14 residues long. Germline loops: CDR1 MNHEY, CDR2 SVGAGI. V lost 8 bases to trimming and J lost 4 bases; unmatched junction nucleotides: 10.